These 26 T cell receptor beta chains came from one sample sequenced in a study of CD8+ T cells in alopecia areata. Treatment here: oral pan-JAK inhibitor, 5-10 mg twice daily. Investigators isolated RNA and reverse transcribed it into cDNA to act as the sequencing template. Some clones are missing from TCRdb's copy, which holds only in-frame ones; the method was immunoSEQ multiplex PCR. The table has under 200,000 clones, about 60% seen once. This material consisted of CD4+ T cells sorted from blood, taken at week 24, from a patient treated with tofacitinib. The receptors shown here come from a human donor with alopecia areata.

This chain links TRBV30 with TRBJ1-4, with 8 nucleotides matching TRBD1. The length of the CDR3 is 16 residues. In germline, CDR1 is GTSNPN, CDR2 SVGIG (reference sequence). V gave up 2 bases and J gave up 0 bases; unmatched junction bases: 5. CDR3 coding DNA: TGTGCCTGGAGTTTCGGACAGGGCGCAACTAATGAAAAACTGTTTTTT. Residues: CAWSFGQGATNEKLFF. The full variable domain, completed using reference TRBV30 and TRBJ1-4, is SQTIHQWPATLVQPVGSPLSLECTVEGTSNPNLYWYRQAAGRGLQLLFYSVGIGQISSEVPQNLSASRPQDRQFILSSKKLLLSDSGFYLCAWSFGQGATNEKLFFGSGTQLSVL.

The genes are TRBV25-1 and TRBJ1-5; 10 nucleotides line up with TRBD1. V lost 6 bases to trimming and J lost 5 bases; unmatched junction nucleotides: 1. The CDR3 length is 13 residues. Germline assignment: CDR1 MGHDK and CDR2 SYGVNS. CDR3 DNA sequence: TGTGCCAGCAGGGACAGGGGGGATCAGCCCCAGCATTTT. Translated, it gives CASRDRGDQPQHF.

This clone was detected once. This chain connects TRBV30 to TRBJ1-2; D gene ambiguous. The length of the CDR3 is 11 residues. V was cut by 4 bases and J by 3 bases, with 6 bases left in between. The germline V gene has CDR1 GTSNPN and CDR2 SVGIG (reference sequence). CDR3 DNA sequence: TGTGCCTGGACCTGGGACTATGGCTACACCTTC. As protein: CAWTWDYGYTF.

The J gene is TRBJ1-1, the V gene TRBV7-9; 9 nucleotides match TRBD1. The CDR3 has 15 amino acids. Germline CDR1 and CDR2: SEHNR and FQNEAQ (reference sequence). V shed 3 bases, J shed 6 bases, and the junction held 8 bases outside the gene matches. The CDR3 protein is CASSLTGGNYAEAFF. CDR3 DNA: TGTGCCAGCAGCTTGACAGGGGGAAACTACGCTGAAGCTTTCTTT.

This rearrangement joins TRBV29-1 to TRBJ2-5, with TRBD2 as a possible D gene (5 bases). The germline V gene encodes CDR1 SQVTM and CDR2 ANQGSEA. Trimming shortened V by 5 bases and J by 1 base, and 11 bases separated the two germline ends. The length of the CDR3 is 13 residues. CDR3 nucleotides: TGCAGCGTTAGCGACGGACTCCAAGAGACCCAGTACTTC. This codes for CSVSDGLQETQYF.

The V call is TRBV7-2, the J call TRBJ2-2; weak D call: TRBD2 (5 bases). In germline, CDR1 is SGHTA, CDR2 FQGNSA. Trimming left V 7 bases short and J 3 bases short, with 12 bases between. The CDR3 has 14 amino acids. The CDR3, as DNA: TGTGCCAGCACCCGCGAGGGCCACACCGGGGAGCTGTTTTTT. As protein: CASTREGHTGELFF. The whole variable domain, filled in from reference TRBV7-2 and TRBJ2-2, reads GAGVSQSPSNKVTEKGKDVELRCDPISGHTALYWYRQSLGQGLEFLIYFQGNSAPDKSGLPSDRFSAERTGGSVSTLTIQRTQQEDSAVYLCASTREGHTGELFFGEGSRLTVL.

V and J are TRBV14 and TRBJ2-2; D is perhaps TRBD2 (5 bases). This CDR3 is 13 amino acids long. The germline V gene encodes CDR1 SGHDN and CDR2 FVKESK. V was cut by 3 bases and J by 5 bases, with 7 bases left in between. The CDR3 is CASSQPGTGELFF. The CDR3 DNA is TGTGCCAGCAGCCAGCCGGGGACCGGGGAGCTGTTTTTT.

This clone occurred a few times. This chain connects TRBV29-1 to TRBJ2-3; D perhaps matches TRBD2 (5 bases). Between the trimmed V and J ends, which lost 3 bases and 2 bases, there was a span of 12 bases. This CDR3 spans 14 amino acids. From germline, CDR1 is SQVTM and CDR2 ANQGSEA. CDR3 sequence (DNA): TGCAGCGTTGATTTCGGGGTGATCACAGATACGCAGTATTTT. Translated: CSVDFGVITDTQYF.

The rearrangement uses TRBV7-2 and TRBJ2-1; no firm D call. Germline CDR1 and CDR2: SGHTA and FQGNSA. CDR3 length: 13 residues. Trimming shortened V by 4 bases and J by 6 bases, and 10 bases separated the two germline ends. The CDR3 nucleotides read TGTGCCAGCAGCTCCGGGTCATTCAATGAGCAGTTCTTC. Residues: CASSSGSFNEQFF.

The count of this clone is one. V and J are TRBV29-1 and TRBJ1-2; perhaps TRBD1 as D (5 bases). This CDR3 has 13 residues. V was cut by 6 bases and J by 2 bases, with 13 bases left in between. Germline loops: CDR1 SQVTM, CDR2 ANQGSEA. CDR3 region: CSVGGRQNYGYTF. The DNA of the CDR3 is TGCAGCGTGGGCGGTAGACAGAACTATGGCTACACCTTC.

This chain joins TRBV25-1 and TRBJ1-2; no firm D call. CDR1 is MGHDK, CDR2 SYGVNS, per germline. The CDR3 consists of 15 residues. V lost 4 bases and J 7 bases, leaving 19 bases between the germline ends. This CDR3 reads CASSAPGVGLLGYTF. The CDR3 DNA sequence: TGTGCCAGCAGTGCCCCTGGCGTCGGACTCCTTGGCTACACCTTC.

The chain joins TRBV29-1 to TRBJ1-1; the D gene is possibly TRBD1 (5 bases). Per the germline V gene, CDR1 is SQVTM and CDR2 is ANQGSEA. V was shortened by 1 base and J by 8 bases, with 14 bases between the two germline ends. The CDR3 sequence is 13 residues long. The CDR3 nucleotides are TGCAGCGTTGAAGCACACTCAGGGTCGGAAGCTTTCTTT. Its protein product is CSVEAHSGSEAFF.

The chain has TRBV29-1 and TRBJ1-5; the D is unclear. This CDR3 is 13 amino acids long. With 2 bases removed from V and 7 bases from J, the gap between germline ends came to 12 bases. Germline values: CDR1 SQVTM, CDR2 ANQGSEA. The CDR3 nucleotides are TGCAGCGTTGAATCGCAGGTGGGACAGCCCCAGCATTTT. Protein product: CSVESQVGQPQHF.

The rearrangement links TRBV4-1 to TRBJ1-5, with 8 nucleotides matching TRBD1. CDR3 size: 14 residues. V dropped 5 bases and J dropped 9; count of bases not matched to a gene: 9. The V gene's germline CDR1 is MGHRA and CDR2 YSYEKL. The DNA for the CDR3 is TGCGCCAGCAGCTATGAGGACAGGGCAGGGCCCCAGCATTTT. Amino acid sequence: CASSYEDRAGPQHF.

The chain is built from TRBV15 and TRBJ2-4, with no clear D. V lost 2 bases and J lost 7, with 6 bases in between. CDR1 and CDR2 (germline): LNHNV, YYDKDF (reference sequence). The length of the CDR3 is 12 residues. CDR3 amino acids: CATSRTANIQYF. In nucleotides, the CDR3 is TGTGCCACCAGCAGAACGGCCAACATTCAGTACTTC.

This clone has only a few counts. The CDR3 loop reads CSVEGKLLRETQYF. CDR3 DNA sequence: TGCAGCGTTGAAGGGAAGTTGTTGAGGGAGACCCAGTACTTC. The chain has TRBV29-1 and TRBJ2-5; D is unclear. Per germline, CDR1 SQVTM and CDR2 ANQGSEA. The CDR3 length is 14 residues. V was shortened by 1 base and J by 5 bases, with 14 bases between the two germline ends.

The table lists this clone with a few counts. This sequence joins TRBV6-1 and TRBJ2-7, with a possible D match to TRBD1 (6 bases). V was cut by 6 bases and J by 5 bases, with 20 bases left in between. This CDR3 is 15 amino acids long. CDR1 is MNHNS, CDR2 SASEGT, per germline. CDR3 loop: CASRVDYRAPNEQYF. The CDR3 DNA reads TGTGCCAGCAGAGTAGATTACAGGGCCCCCAACGAGCAGTACTTC.

The chain employs TRBV6-1 and TRBJ1-6, with D unresolved. Per germline, CDR1 MNHNS and CDR2 SASEGT. This CDR3 spans 17 amino acids. V lost 3 bases and J 0 bases, leaving 12 bases between the germline ends. The CDR3 spells CASSDAMRGSYNSPLHF. CDR3 nucleotides: TGTGCCAGCAGTGACGCGATGCGGGGCTCCTATAATTCACCCCTCCACTTT.

The chain uses TRBV27 and TRBJ2-2, with 8 bases identical to TRBD2. V lost 5 bases, J lost 4 bases, and 12 bases stayed unmatched. Germline CDR1 MNHEY, CDR2 SMNVEV (reference sequence). The CDR3 is 17 residues long. This CDR3 is CASSTPGRGARTGELFF. In DNA form, the CDR3 reads TGTGCCAGCAGTACTCCGGGGCGGGGGGCGCGCACCGGGGAGCTGTTTTTT.

The chain uses TRBV30 and TRBJ1-5; D remains ambiguous. The ends were cut back, 0 bases at V and 4 bases at J, with 4 bases in the middle. CDR3 length equals 12 residues. CDR1 is GTSNPN, CDR2 SVGIG, per germline (reference sequence). As DNA, the CDR3 is TGTGCCTGGAGTGTTGATAATCAGCCCCAGCATTTT. Translated, it gives CAWSVDNQPQHF.

V gene TRBV30 combines with J gene TRBJ1-6; D gene uncertain. V gave up 0 bases and J gave up 9 bases, with 9 bases separating them. The germline V gene encodes CDR1 GTSNPN and CDR2 SVGIG (reference sequence). The CDR3 has 13 amino acids. CDR3 nucleotides: TGTGCCTGGAGTGTAGGTAGCGTTTCACCCCTCCACTTT. It is translated as CAWSVGSVSPLHF.

V gene TRBV29-1 combines with J gene TRBJ1-5; D is unresolved. The ends were cut back, 3 bases at V and 6 bases at J, with 12 bases in the middle. Germline V gene lookup returns CDR1 SQVTM and CDR2 ANQGSEA. The CDR3 is 13 residues long. CDR3 DNA sequence: TGCAGCGTTGAGCAGGCTGAGGGTCAGCCCCAGCATTTT. Its protein is CSVEQAEGQPQHF.

The chain links TRBV7-8 to TRBJ2-7; D possibly matches TRBD1 or TRBD2 (5 bases each). The CDR3 has 14 amino acids. The germline CDR1 and CDR2 sequences are SGHVS and FQNEAQ. Trimming removed 3 bases at V and 6 bases at J, with 15 bases between. In DNA form, the CDR3 reads TGTGCCAGCAGCTTCGGAGCCAAGGGGAGCGAGCAGTACTTC. It specifies CASSFGAKGSEQYF. Based on the CDR3 plus reference TRBV7-8 and TRBJ2-7, the full variable domain is GAGVSQSPRYKVAKRGQDVALRCDPISGHVSLFWYQQALGQGPEFLTYFQNEAQLDKSGLPSDRFFAERPEGSVSTLKIQRTQQEDSAVYLCASSFGAKGSEQYFGPGTRLTVT.

The chain links TRBV6-1 to TRBJ1-5, with 11 bases that match TRBD1. Trimming took 7 bases from V and 4 from J; bases not matched to a gene: 6. The CDR3 covers 15 residues. The germline V gene encodes CDR1 MNHNS and CDR2 SASEGT. CDR3 loop: CASTSGQGGNQPQHF. CDR3 DNA: TGTGCCAGCACCTCGGGACAGGGGGGAAATCAGCCCCAGCATTTT.

V and J are TRBV6-5 and TRBJ2-7, with D possibly TRBD2 on 5 matching bases. Germline-derived CDR1 and CDR2 are MNHEY and SVGAGI. The CDR3 extends over 12 amino acids. Trimming cost V 4 bases and J 7 bases, with 11 bases left between them. CDR3 nucleotides: TGTGCCAGCAGTTCGGGGAGTTGGGAGCAGTACTTC. It codes for CASSSGSWEQYF.

The genes are TRBV20-1 and TRBJ1-4; D is unclear. CDR1 is DFQATT and CDR2 is SNEGSKA in the germline V gene (reference sequence). The CDR3 sequence is 11 residues long. Here the CDR3 DNA reads TGCAGCGTGCCAAACCGGGAAAAACTGTTTTTT. It translates to CSVPNREKLFF.